This TCR beta chain was found in a study of blood T cell repertoires in COVID-19. Looking at the study overall: Specimens from acute and convalescent COVID-19 originated in the United States, Italy and Spain.

The CDR3 spans 14 residues. V shed 5 bases and J shed 2 bases, with 13 bases lying between them. The germline gives CDR1 SGHRS, CDR2 YFSETQ. Repertoires were generated with immunoSEQ multiplex PCR, while TCRdb's copy carries only in-frame clones and drops some. The sample contains approximately 250,000 clones, 85% to 90% of which appear only once. Researchers sorted participants into cohorts using their self-reported clinical history. The chain links TRBV5-1 to TRBJ1-1; D perhaps matches TRBD1 (5 bases). Sequencing was carried out using PBMCs or T cells enriched from blood (not recorded which). The TCR sequence derives from a woman aged 55-70 years in a cohort exposed to, infected with or recovered from COVID-19 (not recorded which). CDR3 sequence: CASRLGDVNTEAFF. CDR3 DNA sequence: TGCGCCAGCAGGTTAGGGGATGTCAACACTGAAGCTTTCTTT.